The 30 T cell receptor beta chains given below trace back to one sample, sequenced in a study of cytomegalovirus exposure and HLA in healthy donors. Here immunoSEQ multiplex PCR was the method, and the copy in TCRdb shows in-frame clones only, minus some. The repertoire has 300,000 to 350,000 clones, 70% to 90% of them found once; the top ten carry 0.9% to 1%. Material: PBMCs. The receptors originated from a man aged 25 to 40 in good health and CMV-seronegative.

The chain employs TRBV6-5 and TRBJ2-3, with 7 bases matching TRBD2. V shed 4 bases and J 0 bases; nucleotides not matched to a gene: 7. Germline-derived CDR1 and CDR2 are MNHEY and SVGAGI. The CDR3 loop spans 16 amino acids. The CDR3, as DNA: TGTGCCAGCAGTTCCGGGTGGGGGGGTAGCACAGATACGCAGTATTTT. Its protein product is CASSSGWGGSTDTQYF.

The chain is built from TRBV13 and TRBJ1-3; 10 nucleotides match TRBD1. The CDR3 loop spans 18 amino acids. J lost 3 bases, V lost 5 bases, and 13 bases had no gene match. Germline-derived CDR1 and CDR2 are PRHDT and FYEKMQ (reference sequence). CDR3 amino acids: CASSTSTGGVLFGNTIYF. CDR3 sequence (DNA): TGTGCCAGCAGCACCTCGACAGGGGGCGTTTTGTTTGGAAACACCATATATTTT.

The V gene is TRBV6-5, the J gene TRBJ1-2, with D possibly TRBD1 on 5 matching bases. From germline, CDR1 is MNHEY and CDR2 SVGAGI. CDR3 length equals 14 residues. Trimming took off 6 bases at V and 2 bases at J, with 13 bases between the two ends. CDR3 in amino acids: CASRGQGKNYGYTF. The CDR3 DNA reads TGTGCCAGCAGGGGGCAGGGAAAGAACTATGGCTACACCTTC.

The CDR3 coding sequence is TGTGCCTGGACACCGGCGGCGGACATTCAGTACTTC. Protein: CAWTPAADIQYF. The chain links TRBV30 to TRBJ2-4; no reliable D call. Germline V gives CDR1 GTSNPN, CDR2 SVGIG (reference sequence). The V and J ends lost 4 bases and 8 bases respectively, with 12 bases between them. The length of the CDR3 is 12 residues.

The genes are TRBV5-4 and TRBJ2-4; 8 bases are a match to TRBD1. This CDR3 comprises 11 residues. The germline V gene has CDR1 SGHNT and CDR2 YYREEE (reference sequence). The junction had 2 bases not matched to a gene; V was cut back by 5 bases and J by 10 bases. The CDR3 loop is CASSTGGIQYF. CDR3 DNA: TGTGCCAGCAGTACAGGGGGGATTCAGTACTTC. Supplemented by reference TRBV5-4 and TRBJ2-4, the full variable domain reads ETGVTQSPTHLIKTRGQQVTLRCSSQSGHNTVSWYQQALGQGPQFIFQYYREEENGRGNFPPRFSGLQFPNYSSELNVNALELDDSALYLCASSTGGIQYFGAGTRLSVL.

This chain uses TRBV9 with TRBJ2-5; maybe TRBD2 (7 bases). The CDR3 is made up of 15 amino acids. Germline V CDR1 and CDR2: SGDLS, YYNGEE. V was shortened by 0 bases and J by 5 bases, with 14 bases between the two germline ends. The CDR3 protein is CASSVGEGGLETQYF. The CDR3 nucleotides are TGTGCCAGCAGCGTAGGGGAGGGGGGGCTGGAGACCCAGTACTTC. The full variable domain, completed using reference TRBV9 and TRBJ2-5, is DSGVTQTPKHLITATGQRVTLRCSPRSGDLSVYWYQQSLDQGLQFLIQYYNGEERAKGNILERFSAQQFPDLHSELNLSSLELGDSALYFCASSVGEGGLETQYFGPGTRLLVL.

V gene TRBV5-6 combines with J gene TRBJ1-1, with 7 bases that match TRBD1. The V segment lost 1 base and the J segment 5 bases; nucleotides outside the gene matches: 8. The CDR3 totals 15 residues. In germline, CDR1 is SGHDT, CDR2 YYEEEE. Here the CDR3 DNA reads TGTGCCAGCAGCTTGACAAACAGGGGCAGGACTGAAGCTTTCTTT. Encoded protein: CASSLTNRGRTEAFF.

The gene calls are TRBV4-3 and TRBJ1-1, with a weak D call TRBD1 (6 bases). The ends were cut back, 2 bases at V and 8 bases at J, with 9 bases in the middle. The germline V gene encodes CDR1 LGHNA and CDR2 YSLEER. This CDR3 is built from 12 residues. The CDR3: CASSQRQGEAFF. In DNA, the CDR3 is TGCGCCAGCAGCCAACGGCAGGGGGAAGCTTTCTTT.

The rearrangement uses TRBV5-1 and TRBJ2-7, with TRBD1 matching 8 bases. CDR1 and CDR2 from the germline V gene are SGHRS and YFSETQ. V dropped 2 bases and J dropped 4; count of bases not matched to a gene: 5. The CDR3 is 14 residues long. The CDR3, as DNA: TGCGCCAGCAGCTTTCAGGGGGCTTGGTACGAGCAGTACTTC. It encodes CASSFQGAWYEQYF.

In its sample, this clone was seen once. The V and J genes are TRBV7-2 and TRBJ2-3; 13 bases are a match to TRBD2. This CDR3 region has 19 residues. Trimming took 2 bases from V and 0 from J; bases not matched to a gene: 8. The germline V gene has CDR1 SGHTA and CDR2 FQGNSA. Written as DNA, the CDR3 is TGTGCCAGCAGCTTAAACCCGGGACTAGCGGGGCCTAGCACAGATACGCAGTATTTT. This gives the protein CASSLNPGLAGPSTDTQYF.

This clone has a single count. This CDR3 reads CATSRDLQWGYTF. Here the CDR3 DNA reads TGTGCCACCAGCAGGGACTTACAATGGGGCTACACCTTC. This rearrangement joins TRBV15 to TRBJ1-2; the D is unclear. The germline V and J ends were trimmed by 3 bases and 8 bases, with 13 bases remaining between them. Germline V gene data show CDR1 as LNHNV and CDR2 as YYDKDF (reference sequence). The CDR3 consists of 13 residues.

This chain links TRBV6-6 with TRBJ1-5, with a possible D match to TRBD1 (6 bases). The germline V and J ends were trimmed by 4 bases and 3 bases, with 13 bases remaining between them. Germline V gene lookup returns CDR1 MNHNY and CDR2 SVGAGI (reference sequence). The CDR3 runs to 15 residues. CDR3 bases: TGTGCCAGCAGTTGGGAGACAGGCCACAATCAGCCCCAGCATTTT. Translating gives CASSWETGHNQPQHF.

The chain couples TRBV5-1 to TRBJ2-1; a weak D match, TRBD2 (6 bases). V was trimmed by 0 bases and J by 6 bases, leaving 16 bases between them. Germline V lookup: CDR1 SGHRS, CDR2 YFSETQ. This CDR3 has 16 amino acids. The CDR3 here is CASSLAQVGEVNEQFF. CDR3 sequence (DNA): TGCGCCAGCAGCTTGGCCCAGGTAGGGGAGGTCAATGAGCAGTTCTTC.

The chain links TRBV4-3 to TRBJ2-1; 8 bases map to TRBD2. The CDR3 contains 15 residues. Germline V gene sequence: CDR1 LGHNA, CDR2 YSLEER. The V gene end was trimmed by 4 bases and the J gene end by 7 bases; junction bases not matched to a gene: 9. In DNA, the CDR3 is TGCGCCAGCAGCCGGCAAGCGGGGGTTCGGAATGAGCAGTTCTTC. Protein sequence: CASSRQAGVRNEQFF.

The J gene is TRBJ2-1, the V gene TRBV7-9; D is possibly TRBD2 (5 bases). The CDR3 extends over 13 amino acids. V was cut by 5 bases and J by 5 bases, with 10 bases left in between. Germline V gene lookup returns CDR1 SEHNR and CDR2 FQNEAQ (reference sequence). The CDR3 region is CASSREVDNEQFF. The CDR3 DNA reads TGTGCCAGCAGCCGGGAAGTTGACAATGAGCAGTTCTTC.

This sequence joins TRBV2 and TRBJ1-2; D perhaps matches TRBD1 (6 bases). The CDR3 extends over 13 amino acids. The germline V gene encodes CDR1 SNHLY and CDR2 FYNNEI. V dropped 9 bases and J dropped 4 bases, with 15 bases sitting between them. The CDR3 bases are TGTGCCAGTCGAGTACAGGGCCTCTATGGCTACACCTTC. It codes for CASRVQGLYGYTF. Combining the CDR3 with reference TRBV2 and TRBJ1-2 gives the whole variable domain EPEVTQTPSHQVTQMGQEVILRCVPISNHLYFYWYRQILGQKVEFLVSFYNNEISEKSEIFDDQFSVERPDGSNFTLKIRSTKLEDSAMYFCASRVQGLYGYTFGSGTRLTVV.

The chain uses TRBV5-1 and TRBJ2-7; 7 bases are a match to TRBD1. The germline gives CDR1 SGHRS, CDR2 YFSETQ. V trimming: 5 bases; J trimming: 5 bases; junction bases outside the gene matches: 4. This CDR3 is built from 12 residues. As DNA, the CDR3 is TGCGCCAGCAGTAGGGGGCAGGACGAGCAGTACTTC. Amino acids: CASSRGQDEQYF.

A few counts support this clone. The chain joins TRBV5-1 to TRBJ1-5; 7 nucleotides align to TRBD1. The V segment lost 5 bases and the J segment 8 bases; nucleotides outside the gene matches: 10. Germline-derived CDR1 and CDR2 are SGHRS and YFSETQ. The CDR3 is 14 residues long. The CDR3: CASRPGQRPEPQHF. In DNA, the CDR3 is TGCGCCAGCAGACCGGGACAGCGGCCTGAGCCCCAGCATTTT.

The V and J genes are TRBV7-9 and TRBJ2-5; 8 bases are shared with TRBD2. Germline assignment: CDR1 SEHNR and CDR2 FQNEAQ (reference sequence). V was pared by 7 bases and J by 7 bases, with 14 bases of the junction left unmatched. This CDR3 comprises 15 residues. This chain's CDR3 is CASTPTKAGVGTQYF. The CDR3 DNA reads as TGTGCCAGCACCCCTACTAAAGCGGGGGTGGGGACCCAGTACTTC.

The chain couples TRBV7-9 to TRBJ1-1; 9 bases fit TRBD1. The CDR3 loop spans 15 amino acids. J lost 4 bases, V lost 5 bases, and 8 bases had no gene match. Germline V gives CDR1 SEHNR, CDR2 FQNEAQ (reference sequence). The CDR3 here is CASSPLTGGVTEAFF. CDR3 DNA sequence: TGTGCCAGCAGCCCGTTGACAGGGGGGGTCACTGAAGCTTTCTTT.

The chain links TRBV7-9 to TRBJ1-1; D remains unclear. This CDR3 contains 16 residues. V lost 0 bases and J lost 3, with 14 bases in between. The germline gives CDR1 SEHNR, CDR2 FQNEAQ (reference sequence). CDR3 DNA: TGTGCCAGCAGCTTAGCCCTGGGGAGCCGGGACACTGAAGCTTTCTTT. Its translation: CASSLALGSRDTEAFF.

The CDR3: CASSLGPSEQYF. CDR3 bases: TGTGCCAGCAGCTTAGGTCCCTCCGAGCAGTACTTC. J is TRBJ2-7 and V is TRBV7-9; D unresolved. Germline values: CDR1 SEHNR, CDR2 FQNEAQ (reference sequence). The CDR3 totals 12 residues. The germline V and J ends were trimmed by 1 base and 6 bases, with 7 bases remaining between them.

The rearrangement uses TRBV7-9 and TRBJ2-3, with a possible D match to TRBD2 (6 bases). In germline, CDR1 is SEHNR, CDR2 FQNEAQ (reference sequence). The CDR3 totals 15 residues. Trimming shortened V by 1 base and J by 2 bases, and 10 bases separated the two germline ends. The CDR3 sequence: CASSLDSSDTDTQYF. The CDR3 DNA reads TGTGCCAGCAGCTTAGACTCTAGCGACACAGATACGCAGTATTTT.

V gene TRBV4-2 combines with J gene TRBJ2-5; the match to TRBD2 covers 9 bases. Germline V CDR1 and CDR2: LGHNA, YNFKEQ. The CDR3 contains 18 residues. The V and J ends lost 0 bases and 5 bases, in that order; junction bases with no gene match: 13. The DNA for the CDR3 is TGTGCCAGCAGCCAAGAAGATTTTGGCGGGGGGGCCCCTGAGACCCAGTACTTC. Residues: CASSQEDFGGGAPETQYF.

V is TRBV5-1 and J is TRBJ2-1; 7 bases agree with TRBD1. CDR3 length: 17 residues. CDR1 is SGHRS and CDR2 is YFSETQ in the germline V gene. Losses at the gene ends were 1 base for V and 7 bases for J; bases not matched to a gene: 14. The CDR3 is CASSLIDRALGTNEQFF. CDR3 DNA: TGCGCCAGCAGCTTGATAGACAGGGCCTTAGGCACGAATGAGCAGTTCTTC.

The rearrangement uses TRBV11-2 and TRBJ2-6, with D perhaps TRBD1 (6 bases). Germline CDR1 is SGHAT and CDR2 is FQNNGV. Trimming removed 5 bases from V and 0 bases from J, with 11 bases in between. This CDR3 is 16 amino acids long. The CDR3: CASSNGQYSGANVLTF. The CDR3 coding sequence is TGTGCCAGCAGCAACGGACAGTACTCTGGGGCCAACGTCCTGACTTTC.

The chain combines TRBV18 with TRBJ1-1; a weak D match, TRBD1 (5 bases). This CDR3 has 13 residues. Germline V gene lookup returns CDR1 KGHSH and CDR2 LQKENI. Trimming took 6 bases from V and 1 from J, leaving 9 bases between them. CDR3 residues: CASSDTWNTEAFF. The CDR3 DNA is TGTGCCAGCTCGGACACCTGGAACACTGAAGCTTTCTTT.

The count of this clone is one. The CDR3 DNA reads TGCGCCAGCAGTTCCTCGGGACAGGGGGCTGCGGCTTTCTTT. It codes for CASSSSGQGAAAFF. The V call is TRBV5-1, the J call TRBJ1-1; 12 bases line up with TRBD1. From germline, CDR1 is SGHRS and CDR2 YFSETQ. V gave up 5 bases and J gave up 11 bases; unmatched junction bases: 10. CDR3 length equals 14 residues.

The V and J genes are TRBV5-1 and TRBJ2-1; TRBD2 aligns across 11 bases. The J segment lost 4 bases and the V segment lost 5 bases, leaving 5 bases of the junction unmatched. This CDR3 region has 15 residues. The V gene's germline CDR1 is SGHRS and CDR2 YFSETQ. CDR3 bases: TGCGCCAGCAGGCCCACTAGCGGGGGTTACAATGAGCAGTTCTTC. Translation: CASRPTSGGYNEQFF.

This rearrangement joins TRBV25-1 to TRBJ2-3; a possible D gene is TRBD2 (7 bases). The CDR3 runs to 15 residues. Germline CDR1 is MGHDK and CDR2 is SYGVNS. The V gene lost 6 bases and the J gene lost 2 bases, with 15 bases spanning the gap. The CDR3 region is CASSRGGADTDTQYF. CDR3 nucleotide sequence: TGTGCCAGCAGCCGAGGGGGGGCCGACACAGATACGCAGTATTTT. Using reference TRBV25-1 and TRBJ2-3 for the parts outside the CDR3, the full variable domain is EADIYQTPRYLVIGTGKKITLECSQTMGHDKMYWYQQDPGMELHLIHYSYGVNSTEKGDLSSESTVSRIRTEHFPLTLESARPSHTSQYLCASSRGGADTDTQYFGPGTRLTVL.